This entry lists 29 T cell receptor beta chains sequenced from one sample in a study of cytomegalovirus exposure and HLA in healthy donors. A multiplex PCR was run with 60 Vbeta primers and 13 Jbeta primers. Profiling relied on immunoSEQ multiplex PCR, and the TCRdb table lists in-frame clones only, not all of them. The table records some 120,000 clones, 65% to 80% of them present only once. The source material was PBMCs. These receptors all come from a man aged 25-40 years in good health and CMV-seronegative.

The chain uses TRBV5-1 and TRBJ1-4, with TRBD1 matching over 8 bases. This CDR3 region has 14 residues. Germline CDR1 and CDR2: SGHRS and YFSETQ. V shed 5 bases, J shed 6 bases, and the junction held 6 bases outside the gene matches. DNA for the CDR3: TGCGCCAGCAGTAGGACAGGGACCTATGAAAAACTGTTTTTT. It encodes CASSRTGTYEKLFF.

The rearrangement links TRBV29-1 to TRBJ2-7, with D possibly TRBD2 on 6 matching bases. Germline values: CDR1 SQVTM, CDR2 ANQGSEA. The germline V and J ends were trimmed by 2 bases and 6 bases, with 11 bases remaining between them. This CDR3 contains 12 residues. The CDR3: CSVELGGAEQYF. CDR3 bases: TGCAGCGTTGAATTAGGCGGGGCCGAGCAGTACTTC.

The CDR3 protein is CASSSASSGVAEQYF. The CDR3 DNA reads TGTGCCAGCAGCTCCGCCTCGTCAGGGGTTGCCGAGCAGTACTTC. J is TRBJ2-7 and V is TRBV7-9; a possible D gene is TRBD1 (6 bases). Trimming cost V 4 bases and J 6 bases, with 19 bases left between them. From germline, CDR1 is SEHNR and CDR2 FQNEAQ (reference sequence). CDR3 length: 15 amino acids.

This rearrangement joins TRBV29-1 to TRBJ2-7; 8 bases map to TRBD1. CDR1 SQVTM and CDR2 ANQGSEA come from the germline V gene. V was pared by 4 bases and J by 3 bases, with 2 bases of the junction left unmatched. The CDR3 loop spans 12 amino acids. CDR3 region: CSVVGQGYEQYF. The DNA of the CDR3 is TGCAGCGTTGTCGGACAGGGCTACGAGCAGTACTTC.

This clone is a singleton in its sample. The chain joins TRBV30 to TRBJ1-5, with a weak D call TRBD1 (5 bases). Trimming took off 0 bases at V and 7 bases at J, with 13 bases between the two ends. CDR3 length: 14 amino acids. CDR1 and CDR2 (germline): GTSNPN, SVGIG (reference sequence). This CDR3 is CAWSVLRVAQPQHF. Written as DNA, the CDR3 is TGTGCCTGGAGTGTACTCAGGGTCGCGCAGCCCCAGCATTTT.

The genes are TRBV19 and TRBJ1-5, with D perhaps TRBD1 (5 bases). Germline V lookup: CDR1 LNHDA, CDR2 SQIVND (reference sequence). This CDR3 contains 14 residues. The V gene lost 3 bases and the J gene lost 0 bases, with 6 bases spanning the gap. The CDR3 region is CASSIRDSNQPQHF. The CDR3 DNA is TGTGCCAGTAGTATCAGGGATAGCAATCAGCCCCAGCATTTT.

CDR3 nucleotides: TGTGCCAGCAGCTTCGGGACAGGGGGAACTGAAGCTTTCTTT. Protein: CASSFGTGGTEAFF. This rearrangement joins TRBV7-2 to TRBJ1-1, with 11 bases fitting TRBD1. CDR1 is SGHTA and CDR2 is FQGNSA in the germline V gene. Trimming at V came to 3 bases and at J to 5 bases, leaving 2 bases not matched to a gene. The CDR3 length is 14 residues.

This chain connects TRBV5-4 to TRBJ1-1; the match to TRBD1 covers 11 bases. V was clipped by 3 bases and J by 9 bases; unmatched bases: 16. The CDR3 is made up of 17 amino acids. In germline, CDR1 is SGHNT, CDR2 YYREEE (reference sequence). The CDR3 loop is CASSSGQGAIKTLKAFF. As DNA, the CDR3 is TGTGCCAGCAGCTCCGGACAGGGGGCGATCAAAACACTGAAAGCTTTCTTT.

The rearrangement links TRBV28 to TRBJ1-5; 7 bases are a match to TRBD1. The CDR3 has 16 residues. V shed 6 bases, J shed 5 bases, and the junction held 13 bases outside the gene matches. CDR1 MDHEN and CDR2 SYDVKM come from the germline V gene. As DNA, the CDR3 is TGTGCCAGCAGCATACTAAGGGGGCTTACGGATCAGCCCCAGCATTTT. Translating it yields CASSILRGLTDQPQHF. Combining the CDR3 with reference TRBV28 and TRBJ1-5 gives the whole variable domain DVKVTQSSRYLVKRTGEKVFLECVQDMDHENMFWYRQDPGLGLRLIYFSYDVKMKEKGDIPEGYSVSREKKERFSLILESASTNQTSMYLCASSILRGLTDQPQHFGDGTRLSIL.

The chain joins TRBV18 to TRBJ1-2; the D gene is possibly TRBD1 (5 bases). This CDR3 is 15 amino acids long. V was clipped by 3 bases and J by 3 bases, with 14 bases between them. CDR1 is KGHSH, CDR2 LQKENI, per germline. The CDR3 bases are TGTGCCAGCTCACCGGGCGTAGGGGCGGACTATGGCTACACCTTC. Residues: CASSPGVGADYGYTF.

The V call is TRBV10-3, the J call TRBJ2-1, with TRBD2 identical over 13 bases. The CDR3 loop spans 16 amino acids. V shed 0 bases, J shed 9 bases, and the junction held 5 bases outside the gene matches. From germline, CDR1 is ENHRY and CDR2 SYGVKD. The CDR3 spells CAISESRTSGGPEQFF. As DNA, the CDR3 is TGTGCCATCAGTGAGTCCCGGACTAGCGGGGGTCCTGAGCAGTTCTTC.

This clone was seen a single time. This chain links TRBV19 with TRBJ2-4, with 13 bases lining up with TRBD2. This CDR3 has 18 amino acids. Trimming at V came to 3 bases and at J to 0 bases, leaving 5 bases not matched to a gene. Germline CDR1 is LNHDA and CDR2 is SQIVND (reference sequence). Here the CDR3 reads CASSITLAGGLAKNIQYF. The CDR3 nucleotides are TGTGCCAGTAGTATCACACTAGCGGGAGGGCTAGCCAAAAACATTCAGTACTTC.

The chain uses TRBV5-1 and TRBJ2-1, with 11 bases lining up with TRBD1. CDR3 length: 15 amino acids. Trimming at V came to 4 bases and at J to 3 bases, leaving 3 bases not matched to a gene. Germline assignment: CDR1 SGHRS and CDR2 YFSETQ. The CDR3 reads CASSPGTGGYNEQFF. The CDR3 nucleotides read TGCGCCAGCAGCCCCGGGACAGGGGGCTACAATGAGCAGTTCTTC.

This clone showed up just a few times. The chain links TRBV5-1 to TRBJ2-2; 10 bases map to TRBD2. This CDR3 spans 16 amino acids. CDR1 and CDR2 (germline): SGHRS, YFSETQ. Unmatched junction bases numbered 6, after V lost 4 bases and J lost 3 bases. CDR3 protein: CASSPGLATYTGELFF. The CDR3 DNA reads as TGCGCCAGCAGCCCGGGACTAGCGACCTACACCGGGGAGCTGTTTTTT.

The chain couples TRBV7-9 to TRBJ2-7; no clear D. Deletions cut 1 base from V and 9 bases from J, with 16 bases between. CDR3 length equals 14 residues. Per germline, CDR1 SEHNR and CDR2 FQNEAQ (reference sequence). As DNA, the CDR3 is TGTGCCAGCAGCTTAGACCTAAATAACCCGGGGCAGTACTTC. Its protein is CASSLDLNNPGQYF.

The rearrangement uses TRBV7-7 and TRBJ2-5; maybe TRBD1 (7 bases). In germline, CDR1 is SSHAT, CDR2 FNYEAQ (reference sequence). V was shortened by 2 bases and J by 4 bases, with 17 bases between the two germline ends. The CDR3 extends over 16 amino acids. The CDR3 nucleotides are TGTGCCAGCAGCTTATGGCGGCAGGGGGGAGGAGAGACCCAGTACTTC. Translating it yields CASSLWRQGGGETQYF.

V usage is TRBV5-1 and J usage is TRBJ1-5, with a weak D call TRBD1 (5 bases). The CDR3 runs to 14 residues. Germline V gene data show CDR1 as SGHRS and CDR2 as YFSETQ. Between the trimmed V and J ends, which lost 4 bases and 5 bases, there was a span of 13 bases. For the CDR3, the DNA is TGCGCCAGCAGCCGTGATACAGGCGATCAGCCCCAGCATTTT. Its protein product is CASSRDTGDQPQHF.

This sequence joins TRBV2 and TRBJ2-7; the match to TRBD1 covers 8 bases. The ends lost 1 base at V and 7 bases at J; junction bases unmatched: 6. CDR1 and CDR2 from the germline V gene are SNHLY and FYNNEI. This CDR3 contains 14 residues. The CDR3 loop is CASSEDRGMGEQYF. The CDR3 DNA is TGTGCCAGCAGTGAAGACAGGGGGATGGGGGAGCAGTACTTC.

This rearrangement joins TRBV19 to TRBJ1-1; D ambiguous. This CDR3 is built from 13 residues. V shed 7 bases and J shed 1 base, with 10 bases lying between them. The germline gives CDR1 LNHDA, CDR2 SQIVND (reference sequence). The CDR3 spells CASTKSWNTEAFF. The CDR3 nucleotides are TGTGCCAGTACTAAGAGTTGGAACACTGAAGCTTTCTTT. Filled out from reference TRBV19 and TRBJ1-1, the complete variable domain reads DGGITQSPKYLFRKEGQNVTLSCEQNLNHDAMYWYRQDPGQGLRLIYYSQIVNDFQKGDIAEGYSVSREKKESFPLTVTSAQKNPTAFYLCASTKSWNTEAFFGQGTRLTVV.

Of note for this clone: Other DNA sequences from this sample encode an identical CDR3 as well. The chain combines TRBV5-4 with TRBJ2-5, with TRBD2 matching 8 bases. The CDR3 loop spans 15 amino acids. Per germline, CDR1 SGHNT and CDR2 YYREEE (reference sequence). With 4 bases clipped from V and 4 bases from J, the junction kept 9 bases outside the gene matches. CDR3 region: CASSLMGSGRETQYF. The CDR3 bases are TGTGCCAGCAGCCTCATGGGCAGCGGGAGAGAGACCCAGTACTTC.

The chain combines TRBV25-1 with TRBJ2-5, with D perhaps matching TRBD1 (6 bases). The CDR3 spans 15 residues. Germline assignment: CDR1 MGHDK and CDR2 SYGVNS. Trimming took 3 bases from V and 3 from J, leaving 14 bases between them. The CDR3, as DNA: TGTGCCAGCAGTGATCCGAGGACAGAAAAAGAGACCCAGTACTTC. This codes for CASSDPRTEKETQYF.

J is TRBJ2-7 and V is TRBV7-2; D is possibly TRBD1 (5 bases). Germline CDR1 and CDR2: SGHTA and FQGNSA. Deletions cut 1 base from V and 3 bases from J, with 16 bases between. The CDR3 spans 16 residues. For the CDR3, the DNA is TGTGCCAGCAGCTTAGATCGAGACAGCCGGTTCTACGAGCAGTACTTC. Protein: CASSLDRDSRFYEQYF.

As regards this clone: The junction departs from germline at one end; a sequencing error may be responsible. This sequence joins TRBV30 and TRBJ2-2; D may be TRBD2 (6 bases). CDR1 is GTSNPN, CDR2 SVGIG, per germline (reference sequence). CDR3 length: 15 amino acids. The CDR3 spells CAWSPQFRPTGGLFF. CDR3 DNA: TGTGCCTGGAGTCCCCAGTTTAGGCCCACCGGGGGGCTGTTTTTT.

This sequence joins TRBV4-1 and TRBJ2-3; 10 bases match TRBD2. V gave up 4 bases and J gave up 0 bases; unmatched junction bases: 19. The CDR3 is made up of 21 amino acids. Germline lookup yields CDR1 MGHRA and CDR2 YSYEKL. For the CDR3, the DNA is TGCGCCAGCAGCCTCCACGGTGAGAAGCGGGGGGGCGTTAAGAGCACAGATACGCAGTATTTT. Amino acids: CASSLHGEKRGGVKSTDTQYF.

The chain has TRBV6-1 and TRBJ2-3, with TRBD2 as a possible D gene (6 bases). Trimming shortened V by 8 bases and J by 6 bases, and 18 bases separated the two germline ends. The CDR3 totals 14 residues. CDR1 is MNHNS, CDR2 SASEGT, per germline. CDR3 sequence (DNA): TGTGCCAGCGTTCAAGTCGGGAGTCGGGATACGCAGTATTTT. Translating gives CASVQVGSRDTQYF.

The V call is TRBV2, the J call TRBJ2-1; TRBD2 matches at 8 bases. The CDR3 contains 13 residues. Germline V CDR1 and CDR2: SNHLY, FYNNEI. V lost 4 bases, J lost 13 bases, and 9 bases stayed unmatched. The DNA of the CDR3 is TGTGCCAGCAGTGGATCATTAAGCGGGGGACAGTTCTTC. Amino acids: CASSGSLSGGQFF.

V and J are TRBV5-1 and TRBJ1-1; D uncertain. This CDR3 contains 13 residues. Per germline, CDR1 SGHRS and CDR2 YFSETQ. V was pared by 0 bases and J by 0 bases, with 3 bases between. The CDR3 here is CASSLVMNTEAFF. CDR3 bases: TGCGCCAGCAGCTTGGTTATGAACACTGAAGCTTTCTTT.

The chain uses TRBV10-1 and TRBJ1-2; 9 nucleotides agree with TRBD1. Looked up from germline, CDR1 is WNHNN and CDR2 is SYGVQD (reference sequence). After removal of 8 bases from V and 6 bases from J, the junction contained 7 bases not matched to a gene. The CDR3 runs to 13 residues. The CDR3 loop is CASARDRVHGYTF. CDR3 DNA sequence: TGCGCCAGCGCCCGGGACAGGGTTCATGGCTACACCTTC.

The chain employs TRBV6-5 and TRBJ1-4; no clear D gene. The CDR3 totals 16 residues. The ends were cut back, 2 bases at V and 0 bases at J, with 10 bases in the middle. Germline V lookup: CDR1 MNHEY, CDR2 SVGAGI. The CDR3 nucleotides are TGTGCCAGCAGTTACGTCTCTCGGGCAACTAATGAAAAACTGTTTTTT. This translates into CASSYVSRATNEKLFF.